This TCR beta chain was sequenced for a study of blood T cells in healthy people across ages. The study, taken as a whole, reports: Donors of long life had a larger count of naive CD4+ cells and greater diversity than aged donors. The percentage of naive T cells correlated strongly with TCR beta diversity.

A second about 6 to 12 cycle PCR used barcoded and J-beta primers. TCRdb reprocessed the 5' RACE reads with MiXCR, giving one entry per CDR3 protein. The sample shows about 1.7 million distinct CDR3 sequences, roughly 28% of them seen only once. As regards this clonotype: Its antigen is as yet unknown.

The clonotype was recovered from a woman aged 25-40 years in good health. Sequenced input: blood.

The CDR3 loop is CASMPPGGGYTF. The CDR3 coding sequence is TGTGCCAGCATGCCTCCCGGGGGAGGCTACACCTTC. The chain uses TRBV11-2 and TRBJ1-2, with D tentatively TRBD1 (5 bases). This CDR3 is 12 amino acids long. V was cut by 7 bases and J by 8 bases, with 14 bases left in between. The V gene's germline CDR1 is SGHAT and CDR2 FQNNGV.